This TCR beta chain was identified in a study of T cells in Graves' hyperthyroidism and ophthalmopathy. The wider study: Peripheral blood was taken when the disease was first diagnosed, before any treatment began. Study-wide findings and caveats: Blood also carried most thyroid clonotypes expanded above 0.001.

A note on this clonotype: Antigen unknown.

Reasons for excluding patients were uncontrolled infection, other autoimmune disease, pregnancy or lactation. Each diagnosis was grounded in clinical symptoms, serum thyroxine and TRAb, thyroid ultrasound, and orbital computed tomography. What was amplified from RNA transcripts were TCR beta CDR3 regions. The HTBI primer set was used in a first-round RT-PCR of the TCR CDR3. In TCRdb, the multiplex PCR reads were re-called with MiXCR into one record per CDR3 protein. The repertoire includes some 690,000 distinct CDR3 sequences, roughly 17% of them detected once, and less than 20% sits in the top ten. The CDR3 covers 14 residues. From germline, CDR1 is MDHEN and CDR2 SYDVKM. Trimming removed 3 bases from V and 7 bases from J, with 13 bases in between.

What was sequenced was blood. The V and J genes are TRBV28 and TRBJ1-5; D is possibly TRBD1 (6 bases). The sequence came from a man aged 45-65 years with Graves' hyperthyroidism. The CDR3 bases are TGTGCCAGCAGTTTTTCGGGGGCAGGGCAGCCCCAGCATTTT. As protein: CASSFSGAGQPQHF.